These 14 T cell receptor beta chains were sequenced from one sample in a study. TCRdb processed the RT-PCR reads anew with MiXCR; each CDR3 protein has one entry. The sample holds almost 700,000 distinct CDR3 sequences, around 14% seen once. The source material was memory CD4+ T cells from blood. These TCRs come from a female donor in good health, serving as a healthy control.

This clonotype was seen ten or more times. The chain is built from TRBV24-1 and TRBJ2-1; the D gene is possibly TRBD2 (6 bases). Trimming left V 3 bases short and J 3 bases short, with 14 bases between. CDR3 length: 16 amino acids. Germline loops: CDR1 KGHDR, CDR2 SFDVKD. The CDR3 spells CATSDAGTQVYNEQFF. The CDR3 nucleotides read TGTGCCACCAGTGATGCAGGGACTCAGGTCTACAATGAGCAGTTCTTC.

The table lists this clonotype with a few counts. The chain is built from TRBV29-1 and TRBJ2-3; D possibly corresponds to TRBD1 (5 bases). From germline, CDR1 is SQVTM and CDR2 ANQGSEA. Trimming shortened V by 7 bases and J by 2 bases, and 25 bases separated the two germline ends. The CDR3 sequence is 17 residues long. The CDR3 loop is CSGRGFRTSLNTDTQYF. CDR3 in DNA: TGCAGCGGAAGGGGATTCAGAACCTCGTTAAACACAGATACGCAGTATTTT.

This clonotype was seen more than once but under ten times. CDR3 sequence: CSARDLLDSYEQYF. For the CDR3, the DNA is TGCAGTGCTAGAGATCTACTAGACAGTTACGAGCAGTACTTC. The chain joins TRBV20-1 to TRBJ2-7; the D gene could be TRBD1 or TRBD2 (5 bases each). The V gene's germline CDR1 is DFQATT and CDR2 SNEGSKA (reference sequence). Trimming shortened V by 0 bases and J by 4 bases, and 13 bases separated the two germline ends. The CDR3 contains 14 residues.

Only a few counts were recorded for this clonotype. The gene calls are TRBV7-2 and TRBJ2-1; a weak D match, TRBD1 (6 bases). V gave up 3 bases and J gave up 4 bases, with 7 bases separating them. This CDR3 spans 13 amino acids. Germline V gives CDR1 SGHTA, CDR2 FQGNSA. The CDR3 DNA reads as TGTGCCAGCAGCTTCAGGGGATACAATGAGCAGTTCTTC. Translated: CASSFRGYNEQFF.

This clonotype has at least ten counts. This rearrangement joins TRBV7-3 to TRBJ2-6; D is ambiguous. This CDR3 is 15 amino acids long. The germline V gene encodes CDR1 SGHTA and CDR2 FQGTGA. The V gene lost 0 bases and the J gene lost 6 bases, with 9 bases spanning the gap. This CDR3 is CASSLTDPPANVLTF. The CDR3 coding sequence is TGTGCCAGCAGCTTAACGGATCCCCCGGCCAACGTCCTGACTTTC.

The genes are TRBV7-9 and TRBJ2-1; possible D gene TRBD2, 5 bases. The CDR3 has 15 residues. V lost 7 bases and J 2 bases, leaving 15 bases between the germline ends. In germline, CDR1 is SEHNR, CDR2 FQNEAQ (reference sequence). The CDR3: CASIHRPGAYNEQFF. The CDR3, as DNA: TGTGCCAGCATCCACCGCCCCGGGGCCTACAATGAGCAGTTCTTC. The complete variable domain, with remaining parts taken from reference TRBV7-9 and TRBJ2-1, reads DTGVSQNPRHKITKRGQNVTFRCDPISEHNRLYWYRQTLGQGPEFLTYFQNEAQLEKSRLLSDRFSAERPKGSFSTLEIQRTEQGDSAMYLCASIHRPGAYNEQFFGPGTRLTVL.

This clonotype showed up just a few times. This sequence joins TRBV20-1 and TRBJ1-1; 12 nucleotides align to TRBD1. The CDR3 loop spans 15 amino acids. Looked up from germline, CDR1 is DFQATT and CDR2 is SNEGSKA (reference sequence). The trim removed 3 bases at V and 0 bases at J, leaving 2 bases unmatched. This CDR3 reads CSASGTGGLNTEAFF. The CDR3 DNA reads as TGCAGTGCTAGCGGGACAGGGGGCTTGAACACTGAAGCTTTCTTT.

The chain carries TRBV7-2 and TRBJ2-3; 14 bases align to TRBD2. This CDR3 spans 18 amino acids. Germline CDR1 and CDR2: SGHTA and FQGNSA. After removal of 6 bases from V and 2 bases from J, the junction contained 10 bases not matched to a gene. The CDR3 protein is CASRVWGTSGSITDTQYF. DNA for the CDR3: TGTGCCAGCAGGGTGTGGGGGACTAGCGGGAGTATCACAGATACGCAGTATTTT.

The CDR3 coding sequence is TGTGCCAGCAGTTCCCGGACGCAAATGGGCGAGCAGTACTTC. It specifies CASSSRTQMGEQYF. The rearrangement links TRBV6-6 to TRBJ2-7, with unresolved D. This CDR3 is built from 14 residues. Germline assignment: CDR1 MNHNY and CDR2 SVGAGI (reference sequence). V lost 4 bases, J lost 6 bases, and 16 bases lay in between.

This sequence joins TRBV6-6 and TRBJ2-1; the match to TRBD2 covers 13 bases. J lost 5 bases, V lost 6 bases, and 7 bases had no gene match. Germline V gene sequence: CDR1 MNHNY, CDR2 SVGAGI (reference sequence). This CDR3 is 16 amino acids long. The CDR3 reads CASREPGLAGHNEQFF. Written as DNA, the CDR3 is TGTGCCAGCAGGGAACCGGGACTAGCGGGGCACAATGAGCAGTTCTTC.

The chain carries TRBV7-2 and TRBJ2-7, with 8 bases matching TRBD2. CDR1 and CDR2 from the germline V gene are SGHTA and FQGNSA. V was clipped by 4 bases and J by 4 bases; unmatched bases: 9. The CDR3 consists of 15 residues. The CDR3 sequence is CASSSYGGAVYEQYF. The CDR3 nucleotides read TGTGCCAGCAGCTCTTACGGGGGGGCCGTATACGAGCAGTACTTC.

This clonotype showed up many times. The V call is TRBV6-6, the J call TRBJ2-2, with D tentatively TRBD1 (5 bases). The CDR3 has 14 amino acids. V shed 10 bases and J shed 1 base, with 13 bases lying between them. Germline V gene sequence: CDR1 MNHNY, CDR2 SVGAGI (reference sequence). The DNA of the CDR3 is TGTGCCACCAGGGCCGTTGGGAACACCGGGGAGCTGTTTTTT. As protein: CATRAVGNTGELFF.

This clonotype was seen a few times. This chain connects TRBV12-3 or TRBV12-4 to TRBJ1-1; 8 nucleotides agree with TRBD1. V lost 6 bases to trimming and J lost 3 bases; unmatched junction nucleotides: 3. The CDR3 runs 13 residues. The CDR3 protein is CASRTTGDTEAFF. CDR3 nucleotide sequence: TGTGCCAGCAGAACGACAGGGGACACTGAAGCTTTCTTT.

Details on this clonotype: At one of its ends the junction is not consistent with the germline gene, which may arise from a read error. J is TRBJ2-3 and V is TRBV12-3 or TRBV12-4, with 7 bases matching TRBD1. This CDR3 is built from 12 residues. The CDR3 coding sequence is TGTGCCAGCAGCCTTACAGGGGAGTGGATAGATTTT. It specifies CASSLTGEWIDF.